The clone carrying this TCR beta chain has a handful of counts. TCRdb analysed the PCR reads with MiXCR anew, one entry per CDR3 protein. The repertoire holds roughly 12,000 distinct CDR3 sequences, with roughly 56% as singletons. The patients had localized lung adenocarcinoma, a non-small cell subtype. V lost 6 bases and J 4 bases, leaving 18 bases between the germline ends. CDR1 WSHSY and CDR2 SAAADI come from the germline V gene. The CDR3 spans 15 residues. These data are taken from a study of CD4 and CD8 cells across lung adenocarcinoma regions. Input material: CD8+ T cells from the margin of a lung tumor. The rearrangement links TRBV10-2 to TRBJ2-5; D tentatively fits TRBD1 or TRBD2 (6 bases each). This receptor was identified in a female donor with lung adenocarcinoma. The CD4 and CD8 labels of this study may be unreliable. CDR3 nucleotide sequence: TGCGCCAGCAGAGATCTGGCCGGGGGCCCAGAGACCCAGTACTTC. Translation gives CASRDLAGGPETQYF.